This T cell receptor beta chain was documented in a study of T-cell memory formation after mild COVID-19. Across the study: Largely donor-specific TCR clusters were found. Regarding the study as a whole: Mostly located in CM and EM were contracting CD4+ clones, with contracting CD8+ clones located in EMRA. Pre-infection memory contained some responding clones, which suggested that cross-reactive memory had joined. There was a balanced CD4/CD8 profile in clones contracting day 15 to 85, and later expanders leaned CD4+.

Using its own MiXCR run on the 5' RACE reads, TCRdb lists one record per CDR3 protein. The sample contains roughly 120,000 distinct CDR3 sequences, roughly 15% of which appear only once. This CDR3 has 14 residues. V was pared by 3 bases and J by 0 bases, with 6 bases between. A note on this clonotype: Antigen specificity is unknown.

This TCR was sampled from an adult woman who had mild COVID-19 (a few samples of this study predate the infection). Cell type and time point are not known. The chain links TRBV12-3 or TRBV12-4 to TRBJ2-1; D gene uncertain. The specimen was PBMCs or a T cell subset sorted from them (not recorded which). CDR3 sequence reads: CASSFADSYNEQFF. CDR3 nucleotides: TGTGCCAGCAGTTTCGCAGACTCCTACAATGAGCAGTTCTTC.